The 23 T cell receptor beta chains below were found in one sample sequenced in a study of T cells in Graves' hyperthyroidism and ophthalmopathy. Amplification yielded TCR beta CDR3 regions, with RNA transcripts as the source. TCR CDR3 regions were first amplified by RT-PCR with HTBI primers. TCRdb used MiXCR to reprocess the multiplex PCR reads, holding one entry per CDR3 protein. The sample records fewer than 750,000 distinct CDR3 sequences, under 15% being singletons. Sequenced material: blood. These receptors were obtained from a woman aged 40 to 49 with Graves' ophthalmopathy.

This clonotype came up many times. CDR3 protein: CASTSGQGAVSQETQYF. CDR3 nucleotide sequence: TGTGCCAGCACCTCGGGACAGGGGGCGGTATCCCAAGAGACCCAGTACTTC. The gene calls are TRBV28 and TRBJ2-5; TRBD1 matches at 12 bases. The CDR3 sequence is 17 residues long. Trimming cost V 7 bases and J 1 base; bases outside gene matches: 10. Germline CDR1 MDHEN, CDR2 SYDVKM.

At least ten counts were recorded for this clonotype. The DNA of the CDR3 is TGTGCCAGCAGTGAACTAAAGGACACCGGGGAGCTGTTTTTT. This codes for CASSELKDTGELFF. V gene TRBV6-1 combines with J gene TRBJ2-2; D unresolved. CDR1 is MNHNS, CDR2 SASEGT, per germline. CDR3 size: 14 residues. V lost 2 bases and J lost 3, with 7 bases in between.

This clonotype appeared many times. The V call is TRBV7-9, the J call TRBJ1-1, with D possibly TRBD1 on 5 matching bases. CDR1 is SEHNR and CDR2 is FQNEAQ in the germline V gene (reference sequence). The CDR3 loop spans 12 amino acids. The V end lost 1 base, the J end lost 10 bases, and 10 bases lay between the germline ends. The CDR3 here is CASSLEGRRAFF. CDR3 DNA: TGTGCCAGCAGCTTAGAGGGGAGGCGAGCTTTCTTT. The variable domain in full, completed from reference TRBV7-9 and TRBJ1-1, reads DTGVSQNPRHKITKRGQNVTFRCDPISEHNRLYWYRQTLGQGPEFLTYFQNEAQLEKSRLLSDRFSAERPKGSFSTLEIQRTEQGDSAMYLCASSLEGRRAFFGQGTRLTVV.

This clonotype was recorded a few times. The V and J genes are TRBV9 and TRBJ2-6; the D gene is possibly TRBD1 (6 bases). Deletions cut 3 bases from V and 0 bases from J, with 13 bases between. The CDR3 contains 17 residues. CDR1 is SGDLS and CDR2 is YYNGEE in the germline V gene. The DNA for the CDR3 is TGTGCCAGCAGCGCCAGGGTAGGGGGCTCTGGGGCCAACGTCCTGACTTTC. It specifies CASSARVGGSGANVLTF.

There are many counts of this clonotype. The V and J genes are TRBV6-5 and TRBJ2-7, with D possibly being TRBD2 (6 bases). This CDR3 region has 13 residues. Trimming took off 10 bases at V and 3 bases at J, with 16 bases between the two ends. Germline-derived CDR1 and CDR2 are MNHEY and SVGAGI. The CDR3 DNA is TGTGCCACCCTGAGGAGGGCAGGCTACGAGCAGTACTTC. Encoded protein: CATLRRAGYEQYF.

This clonotype has at least ten counts. This chain joins TRBV29-1 and TRBJ2-7; D gene unclear. CDR3 length: 12 residues. Trimming left V 6 bases short and J 4 bases short, with 13 bases between. Germline CDR1 reads SQVTM; CDR2 reads ANQGSEA. This CDR3 reads CSVEPGPYEQYF. The DNA of the CDR3 is TGCAGCGTGGAACCCGGGCCGTACGAGCAGTACTTC.

This clonotype was found many times. Possible read error: a much larger clone is one base away. The V and J genes are TRBV28 and TRBJ1-2, with no clear D. V was pared by 3 bases and J by 6 bases, with 5 bases between. The CDR3 contains 11 residues. In germline, CDR1 is MDHEN, CDR2 SYDVKM. CDR3 region: CASSFGNGYTF. DNA of the CDR3: TGTGCCAGCAGTTTTGGGAATGGCTACACCTTC.

This clonotype was observed many times. V and J are TRBV10-3 and TRBJ2-7; 8 bases fit TRBD1. Germline loops: CDR1 ENHRY, CDR2 SYGVKD. The junction had 8 bases not matched to a gene; V was cut back by 8 bases and J by 2 bases. The CDR3 is made up of 14 amino acids. The CDR3 reads CAIRGAGGAYEQYF. CDR3 nucleotides: TGTGCCATCCGCGGGGCAGGGGGCGCCTACGAGCAGTACTTC.

This clonotype was detected many times. This chain links TRBV9 with TRBJ2-2, with 10 bases aligning to TRBD2. J lost 2 bases, V lost 4 bases, and 2 bases had no gene match. The germline V gene encodes CDR1 SGDLS and CDR2 YYNGEE. The CDR3 extends over 15 amino acids. The CDR3 DNA reads TGTGCCAGCAGCCTAGCGGGGGACAACACCGGGGAGCTGTTTTTT. Protein product: CASSLAGDNTGELFF.

This clonotype was recorded at least ten times. The V call is TRBV6-1, the J call TRBJ1-1; D is unclear. Trimming took 5 bases from V and 7 from J, leaving 14 bases between them. CDR1 and CDR2 (germline): MNHNS, SASEGT. The CDR3 is 13 amino acids. For the CDR3, the DNA is TGTGCCAGCAGTCCGTCTGGGGTTAGTGAAGCTTTCTTT. Protein sequence: CASSPSGVSEAFF.

This clonotype has ten or more counts. The V call is TRBV5-1, the J call TRBJ1-1, with a possible D match to TRBD1 (5 bases). With 2 bases removed from V and 1 base from J, the gap between germline ends came to 12 bases. The CDR3 spans 15 residues. Per the germline V gene, CDR1 is SGHRS and CDR2 is YFSETQ. CDR3 sequence reads: CASSLTVRENTEAFF. The DNA of the CDR3 is TGCGCCAGCAGCTTAACGGTCAGGGAGAACACTGAAGCTTTCTTT.

Many counts were recorded for this clonotype. This chain connects TRBV12-3 or TRBV12-4 to TRBJ2-7, with D perhaps TRBD1 or TRBD2 (7 bases each). The CDR3 runs to 14 residues. V lost 5 bases and J 6 bases, leaving 17 bases between the germline ends. The CDR3 loop is CASSQGEGVGEQYF. CDR3 DNA sequence: TGTGCCAGCAGTCAGGGGGAGGGAGTGGGCGAGCAGTACTTC.

This clonotype was observed at least ten times. The gene calls are TRBV19 and TRBJ1-1; D remains unclear. CDR1 is LNHDA, CDR2 SQIVND, per germline (reference sequence). The CDR3 consists of 14 residues. The V end was cut by 6 bases, the J end by 0 bases, with 11 bases between. This CDR3 is CASRSPRMNTEAFF. The CDR3 region has the DNA TGTGCCAGTAGATCGCCAAGAATGAACACTGAAGCTTTCTTT.

As concerns this clonotype: Since a much larger clone is just one base distant, this may be a read error. The CDR3 protein is CAWGGDGREPQHF. CDR3 nucleotide sequence: TGTGCCTGGGGTGGGGACGGGAGGGAGCCCCAGCATTTT. The chain joins TRBV30 to TRBJ1-5, with D perhaps matching TRBD1 (5 bases). Trimming cost V 5 bases and J 8 bases, with 16 bases left between them. Germline V gene data show CDR1 as GTSNPN and CDR2 as SVGIG (reference sequence). The CDR3 loop spans 13 amino acids.

This clonotype came up many times. The chain employs TRBV6-5 and TRBJ2-5; 8 nucleotides line up with TRBD2. The length of the CDR3 is 16 residues. Germline CDR1 and CDR2: MNHEY and SVGAGI. With 6 bases clipped from V and 6 bases from J, the junction kept 15 bases outside the gene matches. In DNA, the CDR3 is TGTGCCAGCAGCCGTTGGGGAGCGGGAGCTTATAAGACCCAGTACTTC. Translation gives CASSRWGAGAYKTQYF.

This clonotype was seen many times. The chain links TRBV12-3 or TRBV12-4 to TRBJ2-7; D unclear. This CDR3 contains 13 residues. V dropped 8 bases and J dropped 3 bases, with 14 bases sitting between them. CDR3 protein: CASPTVRYYEQYF. DNA for the CDR3: TGTGCCAGCCCGACGGTCCGATACTACGAGCAGTACTTC.

Ten or more counts support this clonotype. The chain carries TRBV7-8 and TRBJ2-7, with D perhaps TRBD2 (6 bases). This CDR3 region has 15 residues. Germline assignment: CDR1 SGHVS and CDR2 FQNEAQ. V lost 3 bases, J lost 3 bases, and 15 bases lay in between. The CDR3 region has the DNA TGTGCCAGCAGCTTTCGCGGGGAGTCCCTCTACGAGCAGTACTTC. The encoded protein is CASSFRGESLYEQYF.

This clonotype was detected ten times or more. This chain's CDR3 is CASSTAAPSAKNIQYF. CDR3 in DNA: TGTGCCAGCAGTACAGCGGCCCCTAGTGCCAAAAACATTCAGTACTTC. The chain recombines TRBV6-1 with TRBJ2-4, with D tentatively TRBD2 (5 bases). The CDR3 runs 16 residues. The germline V gene encodes CDR1 MNHNS and CDR2 SASEGT. The germline V and J ends were trimmed by 5 bases and 1 base, with 15 bases remaining between them.

Regarding this clonotype: A read error may produce the germline difference seen at one junction end. This chain connects TRBV27 to TRBJ1-5; possible D gene TRBD1, 5 bases. The CDR3 has 15 amino acids. Per germline, CDR1 MNHEY and CDR2 SMNVEV (reference sequence). The CDR3 spells CVSSPSGQVNQPQHF. CDR3 DNA: TGTGTCAGCAGCCCATCAGGGCAGGTTAATCAGCCCCAGCATTTT.

CDR3 nucleotide sequence: TGTGCCAGCAGCTCCATCAGGGTCGGCCAAGAGACCCAGTACTTC. It is translated as CASSSIRVGQETQYF. The chain combines TRBV6-2 or TRBV6-3 with TRBJ2-5, with D perhaps matching TRBD1 (5 bases). The germline V gene has CDR1 MNHEY and CDR2 SVGEGT. The ends were cut back, 6 bases at V and 1 base at J, with 15 bases in the middle. There are 15 residues in the CDR3.

Ten or more counts support this clonotype. The chain carries TRBV16 and TRBJ1-1, with a weak D call TRBD1 (5 bases). With 1 base removed from V and 3 bases from J, the gap between germline ends came to 15 bases. Germline-derived CDR1 and CDR2 are KGHSY and FQNENV. The CDR3 has 16 residues. In nucleotides, the CDR3 is TGTGCCAGCAGCCAATATGGGGCAGGGAGGTACACTGAAGCTTTCTTT. Its translation: CASSQYGAGRYTEAFF.

This clonotype showed up many times. This chain uses TRBV29-1 with TRBJ1-1; D ambiguous. The germline CDR1 and CDR2 sequences are SQVTM and ANQGSEA. The CDR3 has 15 residues. The V end was cut by 1 base, the J end by 0 bases, with 12 bases between. The CDR3 protein is CSVEVFRTMNTEAFF. For the CDR3, the DNA is TGCAGCGTTGAAGTTTTCAGGACCATGAACACTGAAGCTTTCTTT.

In this sample, this clonotype turned up many times. The genes are TRBV10-3 and TRBJ2-7, with D maybe TRBD2 (5 bases). This CDR3 has 14 amino acids. The germline gives CDR1 ENHRY, CDR2 SYGVKD. Trimming pared 5 bases from V and 7 bases from J, leaving 18 bases between. As DNA, the CDR3 is TGTGCCATCAGTTTATATCACGGGGATAGGGAGCAGTACTTC. Its translation is CAISLYHGDREQYF.